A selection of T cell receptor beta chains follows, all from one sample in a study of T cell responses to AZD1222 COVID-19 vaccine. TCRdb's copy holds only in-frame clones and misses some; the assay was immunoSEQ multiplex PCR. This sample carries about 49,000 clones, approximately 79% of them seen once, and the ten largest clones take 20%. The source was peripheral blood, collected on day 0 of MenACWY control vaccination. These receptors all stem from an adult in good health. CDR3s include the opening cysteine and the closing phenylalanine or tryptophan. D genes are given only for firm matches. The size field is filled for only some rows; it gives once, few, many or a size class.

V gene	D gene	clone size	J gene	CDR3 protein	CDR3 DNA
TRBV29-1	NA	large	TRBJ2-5	CSVVGGKETQYF	TGCAGCGTTGTAGGGGGGAAAGAGACCCAGTACTTC
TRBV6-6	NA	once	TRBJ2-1	CASQWASVDNEQFF	TGTGCCAGCCAATGGGCTAGCGTTGACAATGAGCAGTTCTTC
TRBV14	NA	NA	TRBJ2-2	CASSLDRYTGELFF	TGTGCCAGCAGCTTAGACAGGTACACCGGGGAGCTGTTTTTT
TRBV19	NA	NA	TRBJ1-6	CASSIRANAEGSPLHF	TGTGCCAGTAGTATAAGGGCCAACGCCGAAGGTTCACCCCTCCACTTT
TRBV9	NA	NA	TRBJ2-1	CASSVVVSSYNEQFF	TGTGCCAGCAGCGTAGTGGTGAGCTCCTACAATGAGCAGTTCTTC
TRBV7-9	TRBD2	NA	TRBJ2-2	CASRGGGTNTGELFF	TGTGCCAGCCGGGGCGGGGGGACGAACACCGGGGAGCTGTTTTTT
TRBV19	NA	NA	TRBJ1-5	CASSSGYQPQHF	TGTGCCAGTAGTTCAGGGTATCAGCCCCAGCATTTT
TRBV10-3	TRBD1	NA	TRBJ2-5	CAISESDRDGETQYF	TGTGCCATCAGCGAGTCCGACAGGGATGGCGAGACCCAGTACTTC
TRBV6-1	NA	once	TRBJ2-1	CASSEDEGGYNEQFF	TGTGCCAGCAGTGAAGATGAGGGGGGGTACAATGAGCAGTTCTTC
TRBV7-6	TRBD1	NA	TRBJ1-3	CASSLAQGGSGNTIYF	TGTGCCAGCAGCTTAGCTCAGGGGGGCTCTGGAAACACCATATATTTT
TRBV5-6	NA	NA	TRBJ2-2	CASSWGSGLNTGELFF	TGTGCCAGCAGCTGGGGGTCGGGCCTGAACACCGGGGAGCTGTTTTTT
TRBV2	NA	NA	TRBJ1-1	CASSEGGGFASGTEAFF	TGTGCCAGCAGTGAAGGAGGAGGGTTTGCTAGTGGGACTGAAGCTTTCTTT
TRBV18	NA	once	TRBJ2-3	CASSPRGSTSTDTQYF	TGTGCCAGCTCACCACGAGGATCCACTAGCACAGATACGCAGTATTTT
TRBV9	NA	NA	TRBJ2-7	CASSVDPGTSYEQYF	TGTGCCAGCAGCGTAGACCCCGGGACCAGCTACGAGCAGTACTTC
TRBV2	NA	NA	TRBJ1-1	CASSDQLFTEAFF	TGTGCCAGCAGTGACCAATTGTTCACTGAAGCTTTCTTT
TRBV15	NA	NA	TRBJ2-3	CATSSGGPTDTQYF	TGTGCCACCAGCAGCGGGGGGCCCACAGATACGCAGTATTTT
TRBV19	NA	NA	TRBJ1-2	CASSPWTSGNYGYTF	TGTGCCAGTAGTCCCTGGACAAGCGGTAACTATGGCTACACCTTC
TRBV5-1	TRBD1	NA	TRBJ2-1	CASSRGGLRDRDNEQFF	TGCGCCAGCAGCCGGGGAGGCCTTAGGGACAGGGACAATGAGCAGTTCTTC
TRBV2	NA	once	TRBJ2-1	CASSEVSGATAEQFF	TGTGCCAGCAGTGAAGTGTCGGGGGCGACCGCTGAGCAGTTCTTC
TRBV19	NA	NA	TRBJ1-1	CASIRKGGNTEAFF	TGTGCCAGTATCCGAAAGGGGGGGAACACTGAAGCTTTCTTT
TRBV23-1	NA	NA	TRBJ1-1	CASSLSGAFF	TGCGCCAGCAGTCTGTCGGGAGCTTTCTTT
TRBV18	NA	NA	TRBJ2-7	CASSPSALYEQYF	TGTGCCAGCTCACCATCCGCCCTCTACGAGCAGTACTTC
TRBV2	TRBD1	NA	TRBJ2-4	CASSGVGTGAKNIQYF	TGTGCCAGCAGTGGTGTCGGGACAGGGGCCAAAAACATTCAGTACTTC
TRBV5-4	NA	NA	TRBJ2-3	CASSPGGAGVGDTQYF	TGTGCCAGCAGCCCTGGAGGGGCAGGGGTTGGAGATACGCAGTATTTT
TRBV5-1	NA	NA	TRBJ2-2	CASSSLSGSGELFF	TGCGCCAGCAGCTCTCTATCGGGCTCCGGGGAGCTGTTTTTT
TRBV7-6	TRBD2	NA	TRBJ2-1	CASSPHRAGGDNEQFF	TGTGCCAGCAGCCCCCACAGAGCGGGGGGGGACAATGAGCAGTTCTTC
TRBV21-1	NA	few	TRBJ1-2	CASSGGPSYGYTF	TGTGCCAGCTCAGGGGGCCCCTCCTATGGCTACACCTTC
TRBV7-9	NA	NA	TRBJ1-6	CASRGTGLHSYNSPLHF	TGTGCCAGCAGGGGAACAGGATTACACTCCTATAATTCACCCCTCCACTTT
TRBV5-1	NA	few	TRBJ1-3	CASSLEGRSPFSGNTIYF	TGCGCCAGCAGCTTGGAGGGCAGGTCGCCTTTTAGTGGAAACACCATATATTTT
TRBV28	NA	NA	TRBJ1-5	CASSPSRQGYQPQHF	TGTGCCAGCAGTCCCAGCCGGCAGGGATATCAGCCCCAGCATTTT
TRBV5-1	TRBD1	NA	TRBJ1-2	CASSLGTGTVVYGYTF	TGCGCCAGCAGCTTGGGGACCGGGACAGTGGTTTATGGCTACACCTTC
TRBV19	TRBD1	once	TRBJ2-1	CASSRDRGYNEQFF	TGTGCCAGTAGCAGGGACAGGGGATACAATGAGCAGTTCTTC
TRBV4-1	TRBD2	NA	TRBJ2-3	CASSLDSGRTDTQYF	TGCGCCAGCAGCCTCGATAGCGGGAGAACAGATACGCAGTATTTT